This T cell receptor beta chain was retrieved from a study of PD-1 blockade in classical Hodgkin lymphoma (dated by TCRdb to the early 2020s). Study-level background: Nivolumab dosing was 3 mg/kg intravenously every 2 weeks, continuing until either disease progression or unacceptable toxicity. To define a peripheral blood immune signature of response to PD-1 blockade in classical Hodgkin lymphoma, the study combined TCR beta sequencing with CyTOF. Summary of the overall study and its limitations: Baseline TCR diversity was reported to be lower in newly diagnosed patients than in healthy donors and to be lower still in relapsed/refractory patients. The study was restricted to a single clinical trial cohort, and the causes of repertoire differences, possibly disease activity or prior therapy, were left undefined. By C4D1, a significant rise was seen in CD4+ TCR diversity but not in CD8+ TCR diversity (p=0.0027 vs p=0.16), and the rise was most apparent among complete responders (p=0.02). Lower diversity was observed in patients in whom nivolumab was started less than 1 year after ASCT, and these patients were excluded from later analyses so that confounding by immune reconstitution would be avoided. Among trial patients, those achieving complete response had baseline diversity similar to that of newly diagnosed patients, while diversity was significantly lower in partial responders and progressors.

As encoded in the germline V gene (reference sequence), CDR1 is LNHDA while CDR2 is SQIVND. The trim is 5 bases for V and 1 base for J, with a gap of 12 bases between the germline ends. CDR3 length: 14 amino acids, cysteine to phenylalanine. The entry retains the CDR3 DNA only, 42 bases that are in frame from base 1. There are a few counts of this clone. What this receptor recognizes is not known. No much larger clone exists at a distance of one base, and base qualities are not known. Genomic DNA was isolated using the Qiagen DNeasy kit from unsorted PBMCs as well as from negatively selected CD4+ and CD8+ fractions. Amplification of TCR beta CDR3 regions was done by immunoSEQ multiplex PCR with primers that anneal to V and J segments. Amplification bias was minimized using a synthetic immune receptor repertoire, and residual bias was removed computationally after sequencing. Regarding the original processing steps: Repertoire diversity was quantified as the Shannon entropy index using custom Python scripts. Unsorted, CD4+ and CD8+ repertoires were analyzed separately, except in combined analyses where CD4+ and CD8+ sequences were merged in silico. A clone was considered expanded if an increase in frequency of at least 2-fold after treatment relative to C1D1 was found, and a pseudocount of 0.5 was applied to clones undetected at baseline. Singleton clones were defined as clones with 0 or 1 copy at C1D1, and non-singleton clones were defined as clones with 2 or more copies. Clones expanded in unsorted samples were assigned a CD4+, CD8+ or unknown annotation through matching of protein sequences in sorted samples from the same patient. Diversity changes from C1D1 to C4D1 were tested in paired samples using Wilcoxon tests. TCRdb limited this immuneACCESS table to in-frame rearrangements with V and J called. A share of clones is missing; checked studies link under half to unresolved V genes, and the rest is unexplained. V, J and clone size were drawn from that table, and D and trimming were deduced from the DNA. This sample has about 22,000 clones in its table, and more than 65% of those were observed once. The ten largest clones take up 2.5% to 3.5% of the sample.

The time point tag for this specimen amounts to: cycle 1 day 1 (C1D1), immediately before nivolumab initiation. Relapse after autologous stem cell transplantation had occurred in all trial patients, and cohorts A, B and C were distinguished by prior brentuximab vedotin exposure. A total of 56 patients with relapsed/refractory classical Hodgkin lymphoma made up the trial cohort, and each patient's best overall response was complete response, partial response or progressive disease. Trial patients were treated with single-agent nivolumab in the multi-cohort phase II CheckMate 205 trial. An independent review committee assessed best overall response by applying the 2007 International Working Group response criteria. PBMCs from the trial were collected at three points: immediately before nivolumab initiation (C1D1), and during therapy at cycle 2 day 1 and cycle 4 day 1. Peripheral blood was collected in 8 mL Vacutainer Cell Preparation Tubes, from which PBMCs were isolated by centrifugation and then cryopreserved.

The sample in question was peripheral blood mononuclear cells (PBMCs), obtained at baseline. The rearranged chain carries TRBV19 and TRBJ2-7, with the D segment identity uncertain. The receptor's source is a human donor with classical Hodgkin lymphoma. Here the CDR3 is given as CASSPGSGSYEQYF. At the DNA level, the sequence is TGTGCCAGTAGTCCGGGCAGTGGATCCTACGAGCAGTACTTC.